This passage covers 5 T cell receptor beta chains from one sample sequenced in a study of blood T cell repertoires in COVID-19. Measured with immunoSEQ multiplex PCR; TCRdb has only the in-frame clones, and not every one. This repertoire shows over 250,000 clones, around nine tenths found once; its top ten account for less than 2%. The specimen was PBMCs or T cells enriched from blood (not recorded which). The receptor set was obtained from a woman aged 60-75 years who had recovered from COVID-19.

Only a few counts were recorded for this clone. The junction does not match germline at one end; this may be a read error. The chain employs TRBV6-5 and TRBJ1-6, with 8 positions matching TRBD1. Germline CDR1 MNHEY, CDR2 SVGAGI. This CDR3 contains 14 residues. DNA for the CDR3: TGTGCCAGCAGTCTGACAGGGGAAAATTCACCTCTCCACTTT. Translated, it gives CASSLTGENSPLHF.

The chain combines TRBV24-1 with TRBJ2-1; D gene ambiguous. The CDR3 contains 14 residues. Germline V gene data show CDR1 as KGHDR and CDR2 as SFDVKD. Trimming stripped 2 bases from V and 5 bases from J, with 9 bases between. CDR3 amino acids: CATSDSRRDNEQFF. CDR3 sequence (DNA): TGTGCCACCAGTGATTCACGCCGGGACAATGAGCAGTTCTTC.

The chain combines TRBV5-1 with TRBJ1-3; D gene unclear. V lost 0 bases to trimming and J lost 3 bases, with 10 bases between them. This CDR3 region has 15 residues. Germline assignment: CDR1 SGHRS and CDR2 YFSETQ. In nucleotides, the CDR3 is TGCGCCAGCAGCTTGGCTGGTCCCGGTGGAAACACCATATATTTT. Translated, it gives CASSLAGPGGNTIYF.

The V call is TRBV9, the J call TRBJ1-2; 7 bases fit TRBD1. CDR3 length: 13 amino acids. V lost 1 base, J lost 6 bases, and 3 bases stayed unmatched. CDR1 is SGDLS and CDR2 is YYNGEE in the germline V gene. The CDR3 sequence is CASSVQGVNGYTF. For the CDR3, the DNA is TGTGCCAGCAGCGTACAGGGGGTTAATGGCTACACCTTC.

The V and J genes are TRBV27 and TRBJ1-5; D unresolved. The CDR3 covers 12 residues. Per germline, CDR1 MNHEY and CDR2 SMNVEV (reference sequence). V dropped 4 bases and J dropped 6 bases, with 7 bases sitting between them. The CDR3 DNA reads TGTGCCAGCAGTTCACGGGGTCAGCCCCAGCATTTT. Its protein is CASSSRGQPQHF.